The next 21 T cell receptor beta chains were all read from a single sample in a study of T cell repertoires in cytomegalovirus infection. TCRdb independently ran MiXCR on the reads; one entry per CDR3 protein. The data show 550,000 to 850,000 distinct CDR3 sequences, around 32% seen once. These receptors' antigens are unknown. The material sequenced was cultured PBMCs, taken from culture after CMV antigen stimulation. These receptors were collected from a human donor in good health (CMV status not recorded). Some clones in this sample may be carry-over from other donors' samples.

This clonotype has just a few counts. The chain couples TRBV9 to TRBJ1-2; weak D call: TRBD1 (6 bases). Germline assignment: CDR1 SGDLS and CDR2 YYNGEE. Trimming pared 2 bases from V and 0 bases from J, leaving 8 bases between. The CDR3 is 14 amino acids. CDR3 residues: CASSVQGSNYGYTF. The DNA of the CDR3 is TGTGCCAGCAGCGTTCAGGGGTCTAACTATGGCTACACCTTC.

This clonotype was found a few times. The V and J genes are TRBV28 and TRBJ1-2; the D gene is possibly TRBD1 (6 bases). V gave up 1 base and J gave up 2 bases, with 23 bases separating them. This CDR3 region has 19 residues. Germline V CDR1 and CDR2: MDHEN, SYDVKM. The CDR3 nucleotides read TGTGCCAGCAGTTTATTTTCGCCAGGGGCAGAAAGGAGGAACTATGGCTACACCTTC. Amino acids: CASSLFSPGAERRNYGYTF.

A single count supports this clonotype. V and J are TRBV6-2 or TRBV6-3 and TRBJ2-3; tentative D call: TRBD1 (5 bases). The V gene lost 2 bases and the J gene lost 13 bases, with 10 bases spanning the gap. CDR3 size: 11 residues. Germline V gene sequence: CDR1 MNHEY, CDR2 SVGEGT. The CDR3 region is CASSYRGSKYF. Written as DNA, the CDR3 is TGTGCCAGCAGTTACAGGGGTAGCAAGTATTTT.

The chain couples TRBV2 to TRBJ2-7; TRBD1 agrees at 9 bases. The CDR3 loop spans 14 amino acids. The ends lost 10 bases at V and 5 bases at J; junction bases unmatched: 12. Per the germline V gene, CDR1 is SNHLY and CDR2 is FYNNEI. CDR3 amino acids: CAKGGTGRTHEQYF. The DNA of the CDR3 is TGTGCCAAGGGGGGGACAGGGAGAACCCACGAGCAGTACTTC.

The DNA for the CDR3 is TGTGCCAGCAGTTACCCACCCTACCCTAGAGGCTCACCCCTCCACTTT. Translated: CASSYPPYPRGSPLHF. The rearrangement links TRBV6-6 to TRBJ1-6; D remains ambiguous. The CDR3 contains 16 residues. V shed 2 bases and J shed 10 bases, with 18 bases lying between them. The V gene's germline CDR1 is MNHNY and CDR2 SVGAGI (reference sequence).

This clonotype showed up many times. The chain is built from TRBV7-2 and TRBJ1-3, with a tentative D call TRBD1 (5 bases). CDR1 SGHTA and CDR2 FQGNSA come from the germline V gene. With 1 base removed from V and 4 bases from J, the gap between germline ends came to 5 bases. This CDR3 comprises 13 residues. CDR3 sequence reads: CASSLEGGNTIYF. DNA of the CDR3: TGTGCCAGCAGCTTAGAGGGGGGAAACACCATATATTTT.

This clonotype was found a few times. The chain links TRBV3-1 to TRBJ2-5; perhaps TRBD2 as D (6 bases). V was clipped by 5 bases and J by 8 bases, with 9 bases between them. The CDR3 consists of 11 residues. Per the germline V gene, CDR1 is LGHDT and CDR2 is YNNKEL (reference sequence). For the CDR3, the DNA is TGTGCCAGCAGCACACTAGCAACCCAGTACTTC. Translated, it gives CASSTLATQYF.

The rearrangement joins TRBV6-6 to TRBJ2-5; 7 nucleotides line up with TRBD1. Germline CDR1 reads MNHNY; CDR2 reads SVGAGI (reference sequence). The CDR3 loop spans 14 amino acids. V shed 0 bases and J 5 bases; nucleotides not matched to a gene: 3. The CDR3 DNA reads TGTGCCAGCAGTTACTCGGACAGGTCGGAGACCCAGTACTTC. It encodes CASSYSDRSETQYF.

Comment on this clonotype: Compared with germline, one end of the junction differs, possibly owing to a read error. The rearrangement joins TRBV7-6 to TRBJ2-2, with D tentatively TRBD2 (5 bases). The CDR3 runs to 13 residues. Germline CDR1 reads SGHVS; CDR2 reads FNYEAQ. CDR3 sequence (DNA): TGTGCCAGCAGCCATCTCGTAAACGGGGAGCTGTGTTTT. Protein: CASSHLVNGELCF.

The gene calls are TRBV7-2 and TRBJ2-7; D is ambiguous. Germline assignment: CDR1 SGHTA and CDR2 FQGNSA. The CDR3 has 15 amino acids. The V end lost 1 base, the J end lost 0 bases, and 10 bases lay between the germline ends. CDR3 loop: CASSLVGRYSYEQYF. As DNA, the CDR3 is TGTGCCAGCAGCTTAGTGGGCCGGTACTCCTACGAGCAGTACTTC.

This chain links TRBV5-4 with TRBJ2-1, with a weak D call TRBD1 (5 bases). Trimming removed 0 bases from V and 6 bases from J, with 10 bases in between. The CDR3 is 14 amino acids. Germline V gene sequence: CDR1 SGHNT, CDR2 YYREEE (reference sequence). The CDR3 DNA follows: TGTGCCAGCAGCTTGGGGGGCGCGTTCAATGAGCAGTTCTTC. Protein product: CASSLGGAFNEQFF.

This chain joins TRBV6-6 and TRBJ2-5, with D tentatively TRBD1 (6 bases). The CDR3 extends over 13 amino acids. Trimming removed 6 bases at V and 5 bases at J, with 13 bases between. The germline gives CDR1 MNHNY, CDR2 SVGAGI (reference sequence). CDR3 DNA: TGTGCCAGCAGAGAGACAGGTTTGGAGACCCAGTACTTC. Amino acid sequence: CASRETGLETQYF.

In DNA form, the CDR3 reads TGTGCCAGCAGCCATAGACAGGGAGGCTACGAGCAGTACTTC. Amino acids: CASSHRQGGYEQYF. The V gene is TRBV3-1, the J gene TRBJ2-7; possible D gene TRBD1, 7 bases. The CDR3 runs to 14 residues. Trimming removed 3 bases from V and 3 bases from J, with 12 bases in between. Germline CDR1 reads LGHDT; CDR2 reads YNNKEL (reference sequence).

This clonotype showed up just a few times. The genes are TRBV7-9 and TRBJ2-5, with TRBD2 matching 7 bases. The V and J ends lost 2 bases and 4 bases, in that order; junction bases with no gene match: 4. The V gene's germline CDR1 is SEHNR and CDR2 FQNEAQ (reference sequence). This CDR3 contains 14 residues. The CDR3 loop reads CASSLIGLGETQYF. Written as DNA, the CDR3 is TGTGCCAGCAGCTTAATTGGACTAGGAGAGACCCAGTACTTC. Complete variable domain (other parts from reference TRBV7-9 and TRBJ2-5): DTGVSQNPRHKITKRGQNVTFRCDPISEHNRLYWYRQTLGQGPEFLTYFQNEAQLEKSRLLSDRFSAERPKGSFSTLEIQRTEQGDSAMYLCASSLIGLGETQYFGPGTRLLVL.

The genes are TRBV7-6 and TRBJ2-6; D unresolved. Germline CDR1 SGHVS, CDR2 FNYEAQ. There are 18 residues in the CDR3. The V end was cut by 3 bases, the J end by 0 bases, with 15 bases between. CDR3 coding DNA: TGTGCCAGCAGCTTTGCAGCCCCGTTTCGCTCTGGGGCCAACGTCCTGACTTTC. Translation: CASSFAAPFRSGANVLTF.

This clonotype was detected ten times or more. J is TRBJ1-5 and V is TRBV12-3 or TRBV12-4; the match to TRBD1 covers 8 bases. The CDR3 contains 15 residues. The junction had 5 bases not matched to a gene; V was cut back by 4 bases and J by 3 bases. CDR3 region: CASSYGTGSNQPQHF. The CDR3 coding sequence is TGTGCCAGCAGTTATGGGACAGGCTCCAATCAGCCCCAGCATTTT.

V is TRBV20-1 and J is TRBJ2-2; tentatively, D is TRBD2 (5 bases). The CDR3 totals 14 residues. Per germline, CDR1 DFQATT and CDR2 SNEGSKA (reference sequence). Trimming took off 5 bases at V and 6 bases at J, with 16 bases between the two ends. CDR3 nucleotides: TGCAGTGCTCACCCGAGGGCCCTCTCCGGGGAGCTGTTTTTT. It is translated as CSAHPRALSGELFF.

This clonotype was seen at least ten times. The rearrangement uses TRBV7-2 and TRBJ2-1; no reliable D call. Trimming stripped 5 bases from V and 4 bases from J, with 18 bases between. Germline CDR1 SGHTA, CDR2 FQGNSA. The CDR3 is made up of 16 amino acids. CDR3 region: CASSPAGGTLYNEQFF. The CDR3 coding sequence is TGTGCCAGCAGCCCGGCTGGCGGAACCCTATACAATGAGCAGTTCTTC.

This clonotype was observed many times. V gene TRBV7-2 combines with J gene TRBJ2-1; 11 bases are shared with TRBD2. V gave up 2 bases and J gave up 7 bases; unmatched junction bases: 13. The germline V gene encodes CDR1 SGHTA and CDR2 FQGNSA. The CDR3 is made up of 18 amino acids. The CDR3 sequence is CASSLTGVAGGLHNEQFF. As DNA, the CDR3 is TGTGCCAGCAGCTTAACGGGAGTAGCGGGAGGGCTACATAATGAGCAGTTCTTC.

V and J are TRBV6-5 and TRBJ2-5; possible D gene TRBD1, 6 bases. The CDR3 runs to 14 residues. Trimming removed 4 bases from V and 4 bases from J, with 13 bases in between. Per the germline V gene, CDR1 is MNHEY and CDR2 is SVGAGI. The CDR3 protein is CASSWDNVRETQYF. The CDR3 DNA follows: TGTGCCAGCAGTTGGGACAATGTCAGAGAGACCCAGTACTTC.

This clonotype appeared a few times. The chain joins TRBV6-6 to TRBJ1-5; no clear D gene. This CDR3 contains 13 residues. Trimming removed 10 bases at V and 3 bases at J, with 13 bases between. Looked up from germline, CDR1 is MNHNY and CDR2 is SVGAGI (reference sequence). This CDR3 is CATSPGANQPQHF. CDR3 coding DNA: TGTGCCACCTCACCTGGTGCCAATCAGCCCCAGCATTTT.